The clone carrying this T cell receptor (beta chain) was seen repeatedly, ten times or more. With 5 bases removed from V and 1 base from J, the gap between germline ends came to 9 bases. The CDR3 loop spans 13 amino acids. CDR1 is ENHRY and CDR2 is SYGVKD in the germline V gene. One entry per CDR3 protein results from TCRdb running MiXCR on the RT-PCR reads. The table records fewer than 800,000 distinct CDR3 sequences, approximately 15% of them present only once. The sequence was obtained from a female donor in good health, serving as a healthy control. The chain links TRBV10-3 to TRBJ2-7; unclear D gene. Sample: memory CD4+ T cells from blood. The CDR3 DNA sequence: TGTGCCATCAGTCTCACAAATTCCTACGAGCAGTACTTC. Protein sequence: CAISLTNSYEQYF.